The source of this T cell receptor (beta chain) is a study of Graves' ophthalmopathy and Graves' hyperthyroidism. Overall study context: Specimen type is peripheral blood, obtained at initial diagnosis before any treatment.

The sample holds a few counts of this clonotype. Amplifying from RNA transcripts, the study obtained TCR beta CDR3 regions. Second-round multiplex PCR came after first-round RT-PCR with HTBI primers. Each CDR3 protein gets one entry after TCRdb re-called the multiplex PCR reads with MiXCR. The sample has 620,000 or so distinct CDR3 sequences, 20% to 25% seen once; the top ten hold about 6.6%. The diagnosis was founded upon clinical symptoms, serum thyroxine, TRAb, thyroid ultrasound and orbital computed tomography. PBMCs originated in 8.5 to 10 ml of fresh peripheral blood. The sequence was obtained from a woman aged 18-29 years with stable Graves' hyperthyroidism. Some clones in this sample may be carry-over from other donors' samples. The sequencing input was peripheral blood.

CDR3 loop: CASSLGQGVFETQYF. The DNA for the CDR3 is TGCGCCAGCAGCCTCGGACAGGGTGTCTTCGAGACCCAGTACTTC. V is TRBV5-1 and J is TRBJ2-5, with TRBD1 identical over 8 bases. The V and J ends lost 4 bases and 5 bases, in that order; junction bases with no gene match: 10. The CDR3 consists of 15 residues. Germline-derived CDR1 and CDR2 are SGHRS and YFSETQ.